This is a list of T cell receptor beta chains from one sample in a study of control samples from healthy donors and cancer patients. Repertoires were generated with immunoSEQ multiplex PCR, while TCRdb's copy carries only in-frame clones and drops some. The table lists a few hundred thousand clones, 90% of them singletons. Material for sequencing was PBMCs. The receptor source for this set is a man aged 35-49 years with head and neck cancer. Both conserved end residues are part of each CDR3. A D gene is named only where the DNA matches it firmly. Size values are once, few and many counts, or a class for expanded clones, and some rows have none.

d_gene: -
j_gene: TRBJ1-4
v_gene: TRBV4-1
abundance: -
CDR3aa: CASSQATVEKLFF
CDR3nt: TGCGCCAGCAGCCAAGCGACAGTTGAAAAACTGTTTTTT

d_gene: -
j_gene: TRBJ1-1
v_gene: TRBV12-3/TRBV12-4
abundance: -
CDR3aa: CASSFGVDTEAFF
CDR3nt: TGTGCCAGCAGTTTCGGCGTTGACACTGAAGCTTTCTTT

d_gene: -
j_gene: TRBJ1-1
v_gene: TRBV27
abundance: -
CDR3aa: CASSLRGEGYTEAFF
CDR3nt: TGTGCCAGCAGTTTGCGGGGGGAGGGGTACACTGAAGCTTTCTTT

d_gene: -
j_gene: TRBJ2-2
v_gene: TRBV11-2
abundance: once
CDR3aa: CASSVSGRQTGELFF
CDR3nt: TGTGCCAGCAGCGTCTCCGGGAGACAAACCGGGGAGCTGTTTTTT

d_gene: TRBD1
j_gene: TRBJ2-1
v_gene: TRBV6-2/TRBV6-3
abundance: -
CDR3aa: CASSHWTGRNNEQFF
CDR3nt: TGTGCCAGCAGCCACTGGACAGGGAGGAACAATGAGCAGTTCTTC

d_gene: -
j_gene: TRBJ2-5
v_gene: TRBV12-3/TRBV12-4
abundance: -
CDR3aa: CASSLGQETQYF
CDR3nt: TGTGCCAGCAGTTTAGGGCAAGAGACCCAGTACTTC

d_gene: TRBD1
j_gene: TRBJ2-3
v_gene: TRBV27
abundance: -
CDR3aa: CASSLVRDRTKRTDTQYF
CDR3nt: TGTGCCAGCAGTTTAGTGAGGGACAGGACAAAACGCACAGATACGCAGTATTTT

d_gene: -
j_gene: TRBJ1-2
v_gene: TRBV7-2
abundance: once
CDR3aa: CASSLTVGGYTF
CDR3nt: TGTGCCAGCAGCTTAACGGTCGGAGGCTACACCTTC

d_gene: -
j_gene: TRBJ1-2
v_gene: TRBV28
abundance: -
CDR3aa: CAILMNRADGYTF
CDR3nt: TGTGCCATCCTTATGAACAGGGCGGATGGCTACACCTTC

d_gene: -
j_gene: TRBJ2-1
v_gene: TRBV12-3/TRBV12-4
abundance: -
CDR3aa: CASSSSNANEQFF
CDR3nt: TGTGCCAGCAGTTCCTCGAATGCAAATGAGCAGTTCTTC

d_gene: TRBD2
j_gene: TRBJ2-1
v_gene: TRBV6-5
abundance: -
CDR3aa: CASSEREAYNEQFF
CDR3nt: TGTGCCAGCAGCGAGCGGGAGGCCTACAATGAGCAGTTCTTC

d_gene: TRBD1
j_gene: TRBJ2-1
v_gene: TRBV24-1
abundance: -
CDR3aa: CATSDPGQGSEQFF
CDR3nt: TGTGCCACCAGTGATCCGGGACAGGGGAGTGAGCAGTTCTTC

d_gene: -
j_gene: TRBJ1-5
v_gene: TRBV4-1
abundance: -
CDR3aa: CASSPGLRMGNQPQHF
CDR3nt: TGCGCCAGCAGCCCAGGGTTGAGGATGGGCAATCAGCCCCAGCATTTT

d_gene: TRBD2
j_gene: TRBJ2-7
v_gene: TRBV30
abundance: -
CDR3aa: CAWSVLAGDSYEQYF
CDR3nt: TGTGCCTGGAGTGTCCTAGCGGGAGATTCCTACGAGCAGTACTTC

d_gene: -
j_gene: TRBJ2-7
v_gene: TRBV7-2
abundance: -
CDR3aa: CASSLGLGAEQYF
CDR3nt: TGTGCCAGCAGCTTAGGGTTGGGGGCCGAGCAGTACTTC

d_gene: -
j_gene: TRBJ2-3
v_gene: TRBV5-1
abundance: -
CDR3aa: CASSFFIGTDTQYF
CDR3nt: TGCGCCAGCAGCTTTTTTATTGGCACAGATACGCAGTATTTT

d_gene: TRBD1
j_gene: TRBJ1-5
v_gene: TRBV28
abundance: -
CDR3aa: CASSWDGTANQPQHF
CDR3nt: TGTGCCAGCAGTTGGGACGGGACAGCGAATCAGCCCCAGCATTTT

d_gene: -
j_gene: TRBJ2-1
v_gene: TRBV7-2
abundance: -
CDR3aa: CASSLESLRGGLNEQFF
CDR3nt: TGTGCCAGCAGCTTAGAATCATTGAGGGGGGGATTAAATGAGCAGTTCTTC

d_gene: -
j_gene: TRBJ2-2
v_gene: TRBV5-6
abundance: -
CDR3aa: CASSFQGSLGELFF
CDR3nt: TGTGCCAGCAGCTTCCAGGGGAGCCTCGGGGAGCTGTTTTTT

d_gene: -
j_gene: TRBJ1-1
v_gene: TRBV10-3
abundance: -
CDR3aa: CAISELGQLTEAFF
CDR3nt: TGTGCCATCAGTGAGTTAGGACAGCTCACTGAAGCTTTCTTT

d_gene: -
j_gene: TRBJ1-4
v_gene: TRBV4-1
abundance: -
CDR3aa: CASSQGLGGSNEKLFF
CDR3nt: TGCGCCAGCAGCCAAGGGCTGGGGGGATCTAATGAAAAACTGTTTTTT

d_gene: -
j_gene: TRBJ1-3
v_gene: TRBV5-5
abundance: -
CDR3aa: CASSLGVGEANTIYF
CDR3nt: TGTGCCAGCAGCTTGGGAGTCGGGGAGGCAAACACCATATATTTT

d_gene: -
j_gene: TRBJ2-1
v_gene: TRBV7-6
abundance: -
CDR3aa: CASSLYYNEQFF
CDR3nt: TGTGCCAGCAGCCTCTACTACAATGAGCAGTTCTTC

d_gene: TRBD2
j_gene: TRBJ2-1
v_gene: TRBV30
abundance: -
CDR3aa: CAWSVHSGNYNEQFF
CDR3nt: TGTGCCTGGAGTGTACATAGCGGGAACTACAATGAGCAGTTCTTC

d_gene: TRBD1
j_gene: TRBJ1-2
v_gene: TRBV28
abundance: -
CDR3aa: CASSRDRDYGYTF
CDR3nt: TGTGCCAGCAGCCGGGACAGGGACTATGGCTACACCTTC

d_gene: -
j_gene: TRBJ1-1
v_gene: TRBV27
abundance: -
CDR3aa: CASSPSRPMNTEAFF
CDR3nt: TGTGCCAGCAGTCCCTCGAGGCCCATGAACACTGAAGCTTTCTTT

d_gene: -
j_gene: TRBJ1-5
v_gene: TRBV7-9
abundance: -
CDR3aa: CASSPGDQPQHF
CDR3nt: TGTGCCAGCAGCCCCGGGGATCAGCCCCAGCATTTT

d_gene: -
j_gene: TRBJ2-2
v_gene: TRBV5-1
abundance: -
CDR3aa: CASSLAGLTNTGELFF
CDR3nt: TGCGCCAGCAGCTTAGCGGGCCTGACGAACACCGGGGAGCTGTTTTTT

d_gene: TRBD1
j_gene: TRBJ2-7
v_gene: TRBV29-1
abundance: -
CDR3aa: CSFSQGTGIEQYF
CDR3nt: TGCAGCTTTTCACAAGGGACAGGGATCGAGCAGTACTTC

d_gene: TRBD1
j_gene: TRBJ2-7
v_gene: TRBV19
abundance: -
CDR3aa: CASRPGTALSYEQYF
CDR3nt: TGTGCCAGTAGACCCGGGACAGCACTATCCTACGAGCAGTACTTC

d_gene: TRBD2
j_gene: TRBJ2-7
v_gene: TRBV28
abundance: -
CDR3aa: CASIPLISSGSFDEQYF
CDR3nt: TGTGCCAGCATCCCCCTAATTTCTAGCGGGAGCTTCGACGAGCAGTACTTC

d_gene: -
j_gene: TRBJ2-5
v_gene: TRBV13
abundance: -
CDR3aa: CASSRGAPDLETQYF
CDR3nt: TGTGCCAGCAGTCGGGGGGCCCCGGACTTGGAGACCCAGTACTTC

d_gene: -
j_gene: TRBJ1-6
v_gene: TRBV21-1
abundance: -
CDR3aa: CASTPAPGTGNSPLHF
CDR3nt: TGTGCCAGCACACCTGCCCCGGGCACGGGAAATTCACCCCTCCACTTT

d_gene: -
j_gene: TRBJ2-3
v_gene: TRBV4-3
abundance: -
CDR3aa: CASSQQLGSDTQYF
CDR3nt: TGCGCCAGCAGCCAGCAACTAGGGTCAGATACGCAGTATTTT

d_gene: -
j_gene: TRBJ2-7
v_gene: TRBV28
abundance: -
CDR3aa: CASSLFGWRDDYEQYF
CDR3nt: TGTGCCAGCAGTTTATTTGGGTGGCGCGACGACTACGAGCAGTACTTC

d_gene: -
j_gene: TRBJ2-1
v_gene: TRBV6-6
abundance: -
CDR3aa: CASSYSIANEQFF
CDR3nt: TGTGCCAGCAGTTACTCGATAGCCAATGAGCAGTTCTTC

d_gene: TRBD1
j_gene: TRBJ1-1
v_gene: TRBV19
abundance: -
CDR3aa: CASKRNIESQGDTEAFF
CDR3nt: TGTGCCAGTAAAAGGAATATAGAATCACAGGGGGACACTGAAGCTTTCTTT

d_gene: TRBD2
j_gene: TRBJ2-7
v_gene: TRBV19
abundance: -
CDR3aa: CASSLGTSTYEQYF
CDR3nt: TGTGCCAGTAGTCTCGGGACTAGCACCTACGAGCAGTACTTC

d_gene: TRBD2
j_gene: TRBJ2-1
v_gene: TRBV9
abundance: once
CDR3aa: CASSPLGAGGQFF
CDR3nt: TGTGCCAGCAGCCCATTGGGGGCGGGGGGACAGTTCTTC

d_gene: TRBD2
j_gene: TRBJ2-7
v_gene: TRBV27
abundance: -
CDR3aa: CASSSPSGDYSYEQYF
CDR3nt: TGTGCCAGCAGTTCACCTAGCGGGGATTACTCCTACGAGCAGTACTTC

d_gene: -
j_gene: TRBJ2-3
v_gene: TRBV2
abundance: -
CDR3aa: CASSETRDTQYF
CDR3nt: TGTGCCAGCAGTGAGACTAGAGATACGCAGTATTTT

d_gene: -
j_gene: TRBJ1-4
v_gene: TRBV5-1
abundance: once
CDR3aa: CASSSTRDLGVATNEKLFF
CDR3nt: TGCGCCAGCAGCTCTACGCGGGACTTAGGAGTTGCAACTAATGAAAAACTGTTTTTT

d_gene: -
j_gene: TRBJ2-2
v_gene: TRBV11-3
abundance: -
CDR3aa: CASSLRSGVGELFF
CDR3nt: TGTGCCAGCAGCTTAAGGTCTGGGGTCGGGGAGCTGTTTTTT

d_gene: TRBD2
j_gene: TRBJ2-1
v_gene: TRBV4-3
abundance: -
CDR3aa: CASSQGGLAGGPRNEQFF
CDR3nt: TGCGCCAGCAGCCAAGGCGGACTAGCGGGGGGGCCTCGGAATGAGCAGTTCTTC

d_gene: -
j_gene: TRBJ1-6
v_gene: TRBV3-1/TRBV3-2
abundance: -
CDR3aa: CASSQVMELNSPLHF
CDR3nt: TGTGCCAGCAGCCAAGTAATGGAACTCAATTCACCCCTCCACTTT

d_gene: -
j_gene: TRBJ2-1
v_gene: TRBV18
abundance: few
CDR3aa: CASSPRSDNNGLRNEQFF
CDR3nt: TGTGCCAGCTCACCGAGGTCCGATAACAACGGATTACGCAATGAGCAGTTCTTC

d_gene: TRBD1
j_gene: TRBJ1-2
v_gene: TRBV7-9
abundance: -
CDR3aa: CASSLRGTAYGYTF
CDR3nt: TGTGCCAGCAGCTTACGTGGGACAGCCTATGGCTACACCTTC

d_gene: TRBD2
j_gene: TRBJ2-1
v_gene: TRBV28
abundance: -
CDR3aa: CASSLGGGANEQFF
CDR3nt: TGTGCCAGCAGTTTAGGCGGGGGGGCCAATGAGCAGTTCTTC

d_gene: -
j_gene: TRBJ2-7
v_gene: TRBV5-8
abundance: -
CDR3aa: CASSLMTGPAGEQYF
CDR3nt: TGTGCCAGCAGCTTGATGACAGGCCCCGCGGGCGAGCAGTACTTC

d_gene: -
j_gene: TRBJ1-1
v_gene: TRBV10-1
abundance: -
CDR3aa: CASSYGGTEAFF
CDR3nt: TGCGCCAGCAGTTACGGGGGCACTGAAGCTTTCTTT

d_gene: TRBD1
j_gene: TRBJ1-5
v_gene: TRBV10-3
abundance: -
CDR3aa: CAISGTGGDLQPQHF
CDR3nt: TGTGCCATCAGTGGGACAGGGGGCGATTTGCAGCCCCAGCATTTT

d_gene: -
j_gene: TRBJ1-2
v_gene: TRBV13
abundance: -
CDR3aa: CASSAGTLRGYTF
CDR3nt: TGTGCCAGCAGCGCCGGGACCTTGAGGGGCTACACCTTC

d_gene: -
j_gene: TRBJ2-3
v_gene: TRBV19
abundance: once
CDR3aa: CASSRGKGTDTQYF
CDR3nt: TGTGCCAGTAGTAGGGGTAAAGGCACAGATACGCAGTATTTT